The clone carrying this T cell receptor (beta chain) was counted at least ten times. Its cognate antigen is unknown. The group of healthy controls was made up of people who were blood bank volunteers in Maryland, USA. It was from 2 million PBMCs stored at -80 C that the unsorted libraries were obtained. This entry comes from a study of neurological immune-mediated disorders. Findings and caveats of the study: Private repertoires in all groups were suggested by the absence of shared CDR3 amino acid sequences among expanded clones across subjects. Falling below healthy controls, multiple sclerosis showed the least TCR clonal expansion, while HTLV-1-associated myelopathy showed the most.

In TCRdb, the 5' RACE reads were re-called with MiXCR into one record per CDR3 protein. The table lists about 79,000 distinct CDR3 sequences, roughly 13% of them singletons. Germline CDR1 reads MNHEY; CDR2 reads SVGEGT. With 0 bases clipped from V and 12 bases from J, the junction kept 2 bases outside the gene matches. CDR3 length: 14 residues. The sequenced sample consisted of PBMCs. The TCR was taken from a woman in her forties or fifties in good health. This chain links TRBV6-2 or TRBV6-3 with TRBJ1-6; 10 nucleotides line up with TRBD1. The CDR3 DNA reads TGTGCCAGCAGTTACTCCGGACAGGGGGAACCCCTCCACTTT. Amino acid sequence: CASSYSGQGEPLHF.